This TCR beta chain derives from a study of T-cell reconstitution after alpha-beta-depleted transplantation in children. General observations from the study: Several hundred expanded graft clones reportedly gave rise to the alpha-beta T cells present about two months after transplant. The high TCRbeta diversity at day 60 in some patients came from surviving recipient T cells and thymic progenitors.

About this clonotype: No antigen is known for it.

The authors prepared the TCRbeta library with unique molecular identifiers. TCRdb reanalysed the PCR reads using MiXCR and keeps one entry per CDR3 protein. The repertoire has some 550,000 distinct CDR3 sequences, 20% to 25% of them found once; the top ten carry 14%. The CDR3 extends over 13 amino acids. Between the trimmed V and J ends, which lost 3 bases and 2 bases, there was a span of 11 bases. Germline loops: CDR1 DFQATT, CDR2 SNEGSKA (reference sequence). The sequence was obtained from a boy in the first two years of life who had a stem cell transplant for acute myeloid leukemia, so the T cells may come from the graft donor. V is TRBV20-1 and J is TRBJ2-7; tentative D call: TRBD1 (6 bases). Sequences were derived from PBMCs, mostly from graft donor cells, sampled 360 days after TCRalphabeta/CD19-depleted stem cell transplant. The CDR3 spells CSARGAMTYEQYF. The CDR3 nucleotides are TGCAGTGCTAGGGGGGCTATGACCTACGAGCAGTACTTC.